This T cell receptor (beta chain) was identified in a study of molecular identifiers for immune sequencing clone quantification. This clonotype was seen a few times. TCRdb redid the calling of the PCR reads with MiXCR, one entry per CDR3 protein. The repertoire holds around 480,000 distinct CDR3 sequences, with roughly 25% as singletons. CDR3 size: 20 residues. Per germline, CDR1 LNHDA and CDR2 SQIVND (reference sequence). V gave up 4 bases and J gave up 3 bases; unmatched junction bases: 15. The clonotype originates from a human donor in good health. Some libraries in this study had Jurkat cell RNA spiked in. This sequence joins TRBV19 and TRBJ2-6; 10 nucleotides match TRBD1. The specimen sequenced was naive CD8+ T cells from blood, with Jurkat cell RNA spiked in. Subset given: FACS-sorted CD8+CD4-CCR7+CD45RA+ naive T cells. The CDR3 region is CASSTPRQGAIVGGANVLTF. CDR3 DNA: TGTGCCAGTAGTACGCCCAGACAGGGGGCTATTGTTGGTGGGGCCAACGTCCTGACTTTC.